This entry lists 21 T cell receptor beta chains sequenced from one sample in a study of shared T cell receptors in the human thymus (dated by TCRdb to the early 2020s). The library was obtained by the immunoSEQ multiplex PCR assay. Held by TCRdb, this immuneACCESS table contains in-frame sequences only and omits some clones. Under half of the omission traces to an unresolved V gene where checked; the cause of the rest is unknown. In this sample the table shows approximately 660,000 clones, 88% of which occur a single time. About 0.01% of the sample lies in the top ten. The sample also formed part of further work on human thymus T cells.

Sequencing input: thymocytes. These receptors originate from a boy in the first two years of life with a congenital heart defect. Donor details come from another sample of the same person, matched by shared clones.

The V gene is TRBV29-1, the J gene TRBJ2-1, with 9 bases identical to TRBD2. The junction had 7 bases not matched to a gene; V was cut back by 3 bases and J by 4 bases. CDR3 length: 15 residues. CDR1 and CDR2 (germline): SQVTM, ANQGSEA. The chain's CDR3 is CSVDQGTSSYNEQFF. CDR3 nucleotides: TGCAGCGTTGACCAAGGGACTAGCAGTTACAATGAGCAGTTCTTC.

The CDR3 reads CASSLRGQRFYEQYF. CDR3 DNA: TGTGCCAGCAGTTTACGAGGACAGAGATTCTACGAGCAGTACTTC. The gene calls are TRBV28 and TRBJ2-7, with D maybe TRBD1 (6 bases). The CDR3 extends over 15 amino acids. CDR1 and CDR2 from the germline V gene are MDHEN and SYDVKM. The V end was cut by 2 bases, the J end by 3 bases, with 14 bases between. Looking up the rest from reference TRBV28 and TRBJ2-7 gives the full variable domain: DVKVTQSSRYLVKRTGEKVFLECVQDMDHENMFWYRQDPGLGLRLIYFSYDVKMKEKGDIPEGYSVSREKKERFSLILESASTNQTSMYLCASSLRGQRFYEQYFGPGTRLTVT.

The chain carries TRBV10-3 and TRBJ2-3, with 11 bases that match TRBD2. CDR1 is ENHRY and CDR2 is SYGVKD in the germline V gene. V shed 6 bases and J 3 bases; nucleotides not matched to a gene: 8. The CDR3 is 16 amino acids. This CDR3 reads CAIRDPLAGETDTQYF. CDR3 nucleotide sequence: TGTGCCATCAGAGACCCACTAGCGGGAGAAACAGATACGCAGTATTTT.

V is TRBV28 and J is TRBJ2-7; 11 bases fit TRBD1. Germline V lookup: CDR1 MDHEN, CDR2 SYDVKM. The CDR3 is 15 amino acids. V shed 5 bases, J shed 1 base, and the junction held 4 bases outside the gene matches. The CDR3 sequence is CASSTRDRGSYEQYF. The CDR3 DNA reads TGTGCCAGCAGTACCCGGGACAGGGGGTCCTACGAGCAGTACTTC. Based on the CDR3 plus reference TRBV28 and TRBJ2-7, the full variable domain is DVKVTQSSRYLVKRTGEKVFLECVQDMDHENMFWYRQDPGLGLRLIYFSYDVKMKEKGDIPEGYSVSREKKERFSLILESASTNQTSMYLCASSTRDRGSYEQYFGPGTRLTVT.

The chain uses TRBV11-2 and TRBJ2-7; D is perhaps TRBD2 (7 bases). The germline V gene encodes CDR1 SGHAT and CDR2 FQNNGV. Trimming shortened V by 5 bases and J by 5 bases, and 19 bases separated the two germline ends. The CDR3 has 15 amino acids. CDR3 region: CASSPPRGRQDEQYF. The CDR3 nucleotides read TGTGCCAGCAGCCCGCCGCGGGGGCGACAGGACGAGCAGTACTTC.

The CDR3 nucleotides read TGTGCCAGCAGCTACACGCCGACAGCCTCCTACGAGCAGTACTTC. Translation gives CASSYTPTASYEQYF. The chain carries TRBV7-6 and TRBJ2-7; a possible D gene is TRBD1 (5 bases). CDR1 SGHVS and CDR2 FNYEAQ come from the germline V gene. This CDR3 has 15 residues. Trimming pared 4 bases from V and 0 bases from J, leaving 13 bases between. The whole variable domain, remainder taken from reference TRBV7-6 and TRBJ2-7, is GAGVSQSPRYKVTKRGQDVALRCDPISGHVSLYWYRQALGQGPEFLTYFNYEAQQDKSGLPNDRFSAERPEGSISTLTIQRTEQRDSAMYRCASSYTPTASYEQYFGPGTRLTVT.

V is TRBV7-8 and J is TRBJ1-2; weak D call: TRBD1 (5 bases). The germline gives CDR1 SGHVS, CDR2 FQNEAQ. The CDR3 consists of 13 residues. The V end was cut by 3 bases, the J end by 6 bases, with 11 bases between. For the CDR3, the DNA is TGTGCCAGCAGCTTCTCAGGGTCCCATGGCTACACCTTC. This gives the protein CASSFSGSHGYTF.

V and J are TRBV28 and TRBJ1-1, with a weak D call TRBD1 (5 bases). Deletions cut 5 bases from V and 4 bases from J, with 17 bases between. The CDR3 totals 15 residues. CDR1 and CDR2 (germline): MDHEN, SYDVKM. CDR3 loop: CASSAMGRWSTEAFF. In DNA form, the CDR3 reads TGTGCCAGCAGTGCCATGGGGCGTTGGTCCACTGAAGCTTTCTTT.

The chain has TRBV28 and TRBJ2-7, with TRBD2 matching 9 bases. Per germline, CDR1 MDHEN and CDR2 SYDVKM. V shed 5 bases, J shed 2 bases, and the junction held 4 bases outside the gene matches. This CDR3 contains 14 residues. The DNA of the CDR3 is TGTGCCAGCAGTGAAGCGGGGGGCCCCTACGAGCAGTACTTC. Translating it yields CASSEAGGPYEQYF.

The J gene is TRBJ2-1, the V gene TRBV2, with D possibly TRBD1 on 5 matching bases. The CDR3 covers 16 residues. Germline CDR1 is SNHLY and CDR2 is FYNNEI. Trimming removed 1 base from V and 0 bases from J, with 10 bases in between. CDR3 sequence: CASSEVTVSSYNEQFF. In nucleotides, the CDR3 is TGTGCCAGCAGTGAAGTGACAGTCAGCTCCTACAATGAGCAGTTCTTC.

In the case of this clone: The same CDR3 also results from other DNA sequences found in this sample. V gene TRBV27 combines with J gene TRBJ2-5; no definite D call. CDR3 size: 11 residues. With 3 bases removed from V and 4 bases from J, the gap between germline ends came to 3 bases. Germline CDR1 reads MNHEY; CDR2 reads SMNVEV (reference sequence). CDR3 residues: CASSFRETQYF. The CDR3 DNA reads as TGTGCCAGCAGTTTCCGAGAGACCCAGTACTTC.

This chain links TRBV28 with TRBJ1-2; TRBD1 matches 8 bases. CDR1 is MDHEN, CDR2 SYDVKM, per germline. Germline trimming cut 6 bases from V and 1 base from J; bases unmatched to any gene: 10. The CDR3 covers 16 residues. CDR3 in DNA: TGTGCCAGCAGACACAGGACAGGGTGGGTTAACTATGGCTACACCTTC. This gives the protein CASRHRTGWVNYGYTF.

The CDR3 DNA sequence: TGTGCCAGCGCCGACCAAGCGGGAGACGGCTCCTACGAGCAGTACTTC. Encoded protein: CASADQAGDGSYEQYF. The V call is TRBV5-5, the J call TRBJ2-7; 8 nucleotides line up with TRBD2. Germline trimming cut 7 bases from V and 0 bases from J; bases unmatched to any gene: 12. This CDR3 region has 16 residues. Germline CDR1 SGHKS, CDR2 YYEKEE (reference sequence). The whole variable domain, remainder taken from reference TRBV5-5 and TRBJ2-7, is DAGVTQSPTHLIKTRGQQVTLRCSPISGHKSVSWYQQVLGQGPQFIFQYYEKEERGRGNFPDRFSARQFPNYSSELNVNALLLGDSALYLCASADQAGDGSYEQYFGPGTRLTVT.

The CDR3 protein is CASSPGLGEGAAMVKNIQYF. The CDR3 region has the DNA TGCGCCAGCAGCCCGGGGTTAGGAGAGGGCGCCGCGATGGTCAAAAACATTCAGTACTTC. This chain connects TRBV5-1 to TRBJ2-4; tentatively, D is TRBD2 (5 bases). Trimming took off 4 bases at V and 3 bases at J, with 29 bases between the two ends. Germline V gives CDR1 SGHRS, CDR2 YFSETQ. This CDR3 spans 20 amino acids. Full variable domain (missing parts from reference TRBV5-1 and TRBJ2-4): KAGVTQTPRYLIKTRGQQVTLSCSPISGHRSVSWYQQTPGQGLQFLFEYFSETQRNKGNFPGRFSGRQFSNSRSEMNVSTLELGDSALYLCASSPGLGEGAAMVKNIQYFGAGTRLSVL.

The chain uses TRBV4-1 and TRBJ2-5, with D tentatively TRBD2 (5 bases). The end of the DNA is better explained by TRBJ2-7, so the J call may be wrong. The CDR3 sequence is 14 residues long. CDR1 MGHRA and CDR2 YSYEKL come from the germline V gene. The CDR3 coding sequence is TGCGCCAGCAGCCCGAAGCGGTCCTCCTACGAGCAGTACTTC. It specifies CASSPKRSSYEQYF.

The chain combines TRBV5-4 with TRBJ2-7, with a possible D match to TRBD2 (6 bases). Trimming left V 3 bases short and J 0 bases short, with 25 bases between. From germline, CDR1 is SGHNT and CDR2 YYREEE (reference sequence). The CDR3 totals 19 residues. The CDR3 DNA follows: TGTGCCAGCAGCTCCGCTCGTGGCGGGGCCGACGGGAGCTCCTACGAGCAGTACTTC. Encoded protein: CASSSARGGADGSSYEQYF.

This chain connects TRBV4-3 to TRBJ2-3; a possible D gene is TRBD1 (8 bases). CDR3 length: 17 amino acids. Trimming took 4 bases from V and 0 from J, leaving 17 bases between them. The germline CDR1 and CDR2 sequences are LGHNA and YSLEER. CDR3 region: CASSREGGTGSTDTQYF. CDR3 DNA: TGCGCCAGCAGCCGGGAGGGGGGGACAGGCAGCACAGATACGCAGTATTTT.

The chain uses TRBV11-2 and TRBJ2-2; 7 nucleotides agree with TRBD2. The CDR3 contains 17 residues. CDR1 SGHAT and CDR2 FQNNGV come from the germline V gene. V lost 2 bases to trimming and J lost 6 bases; unmatched junction nucleotides: 12. The CDR3 coding sequence is TGTGCCAGCAGCTTAAGTGTCTTGCGGGAGTTGGCCGGGGAGCTGTTTTTT. It yields the protein CASSLSVLRELAGELFF.

In regard to this clone: This specimen includes other DNA sequences encoding the same CDR3. The chain uses TRBV28 and TRBJ1-1, with TRBD1 matching over 9 bases. V dropped 8 bases and J dropped 5; count of bases not matched to a gene: 6. Germline CDR1 is MDHEN and CDR2 is SYDVKM. The CDR3 is 13 amino acids. The CDR3 bases are TGTGCCAGCCACAGGGGGCGAGGGACTGAAGCTTTCTTT. Translation: CASHRGRGTEAFF.

The rearrangement uses TRBV5-4 and TRBJ2-7; 8 bases agree with TRBD2. The CDR3 is 14 amino acids. The V gene's germline CDR1 is SGHNT and CDR2 YYREEE (reference sequence). The trim removed 4 bases at V and 4 bases at J, leaving 7 bases unmatched. In DNA form, the CDR3 reads TGTGCCAGCAGCCCCGGGAGGGCCGAGTACGAGCAGTACTTC. The encoded protein is CASSPGRAEYEQYF.

This rearrangement joins TRBV12-5 to TRBJ2-7; a possible D gene is TRBD1 (6 bases). The CDR3 is 11 amino acids. Germline V gene data show CDR1 as LGHNT and CDR2 as FRNRAP. V was cut by 6 bases and J by 5 bases, with 8 bases left in between. The CDR3 protein is CASGRGHEQYF. CDR3 sequence (DNA): TGTGCTAGTGGCAGGGGCCACGAGCAGTACTTC.